This entry lists 18 T cell receptor beta chains sequenced from one sample in a study of blood T cell repertoires in COVID-19. Method: immunoSEQ multiplex PCR; TCRdb's copy keeps in-frame clones and lacks some. The sample shows some 200,000 clones, 83% of them seen only once. Sequencing input: PBMCs or T cells enriched from blood (not recorded which). Receptors were obtained from a woman aged 50 to 60 who had been exposed to COVID-19.

A word on this clone: This CDR3 is also generated by other DNA sequences in the sample. The chain joins TRBV7-2 to TRBJ2-7; possible D gene TRBD2, 5 bases. Germline V CDR1 and CDR2: SGHTA, FQGNSA. The CDR3 length is 14 residues. V was shortened by 5 bases and J by 1 base, with 12 bases between the two germline ends. CDR3 DNA: TGTGCCAGCAGCCCCTGGACTTCTTCCTACGAGCAGTACTTC. It codes for CASSPWTSSYEQYF.

The chain couples TRBV5-1 to TRBJ2-2; 7 bases are a match to TRBD1. Germline trimming cut 2 bases from V and 6 bases from J; bases unmatched to any gene: 7. From germline, CDR1 is SGHRS and CDR2 YFSETQ. This CDR3 is built from 15 residues. The CDR3 DNA reads TGCGCCAGCAGCTTCAGTCAGGGGGTAGCCGGGGAGCTGTTTTTT. This encodes CASSFSQGVAGELFF.

This clone was counted once. The chain employs TRBV21-1 and TRBJ1-5; whether TRBD1, the table's D call, matches the DNA was not checked. TRBV21-1 is classified as a pseudogene. This CDR3 has 16 residues. CDR3: CASSIKGARSNQPQHF. The CDR3 nucleotides are TGTGCCAGCAGCATAAAGGGGGCGCGCAGCAATCAGCCCCAGCATTTT.

The gene calls are TRBV6-5 and TRBJ2-7; 9 bases line up with TRBD2. Germline V gene lookup returns CDR1 MNHEY and CDR2 SVGAGI. The CDR3 has 16 residues. V was clipped by 0 bases and J by 6 bases; unmatched bases: 9. CDR3 DNA: TGTGCCAGCAGTTACTCGACGCTAGCGGGGATTTCCGAGCAGTACTTC. Protein sequence: CASSYSTLAGISEQYF.

This chain uses TRBV2 with TRBJ1-3; D possibly corresponds to TRBD1 (6 bases). The CDR3 runs to 18 residues. CDR1 is SNHLY and CDR2 is FYNNEI in the germline V gene. Trimming left V 5 bases short and J 3 bases short, with 23 bases between. CDR3 coding DNA: TGTGCCAGCAGTTTTTCAGCCGGACAGAGCCTCTATGGAAACACCATATATTTT. As protein: CASSFSAGQSLYGNTIYF.

The V gene is TRBV29-1, the J gene TRBJ2-5; D gene unclear. Germline V CDR1 and CDR2: SQVTM, ANQGSEA. Trimming left V 5 bases short and J 5 bases short, with 15 bases between. The CDR3 covers 13 residues. This CDR3 reads CSVPGSIRETQYF. DNA for the CDR3: TGCAGCGTTCCGGGTTCTATTAGGGAGACCCAGTACTTC.

This chain uses TRBV24-1 with TRBJ2-2; 12 positions match TRBD1. The CDR3 runs to 21 residues. V shed 0 bases and J 1 base; nucleotides not matched to a gene: 11. CDR1 is KGHDR and CDR2 is SFDVKD in the germline V gene. CDR3 bases: TGTGCCACCAGTGATTTGAAAACCGGGACAGGGGGCCTTGGGAACACCGGGGAGCTGTTTTTT. Translation: CATSDLKTGTGGLGNTGELFF.

As DNA, the CDR3 is TGTGCCAGCAGCACCAAGCGACCTACTGGGGGGAATGAGCAGTTCTTC. Amino acids: CASSTKRPTGGNEQFF. The rearrangement joins TRBV21-1 to TRBJ2-1; the table calls TRBD2, which could not be checked here. TRBV21-1 is labeled a pseudogene. CDR3 length: 16 residues.

The V call is TRBV6-1, the J call TRBJ1-1; 7 bases are shared with TRBD1. From germline, CDR1 is MNHNS and CDR2 SASEGT. There are 15 residues in the CDR3. V trimming: 1 base; J trimming: 1 base; junction bases outside the gene matches: 3. The chain's CDR3 is CASSEGGQQNTEAFF. The CDR3 DNA sequence: TGTGCCAGCAGTGAAGGGGGACAGCAGAACACTGAAGCTTTCTTT.

The rearrangement uses TRBV21-1 and TRBJ2-3; TRBD1, the D gene given by the table, was not confirmed from the DNA. TRBV21-1 is a listed pseudogene. The CDR3 is 13 amino acids. DNA for the CDR3: TGTGCCAGACAGGGGCCCTGCACAGATACGCAGTATTTT. Encoded protein: CARQGPCTDTQYF.

V and J are TRBV19 and TRBJ1-5; TRBD1 aligns across 12 bases. The CDR3 runs to 16 residues. V lost 4 bases to trimming and J lost 7 bases; unmatched junction nucleotides: 8. In germline, CDR1 is LNHDA, CDR2 SQIVND (reference sequence). In nucleotides, the CDR3 is TGTGCCAGTAGTACAAGGGACAGGGGGCCGGGGCAGCCCCAGCATTTT. Translated: CASSTRDRGPGQPQHF. Full variable domain (remainder filled in from reference TRBV19 and TRBJ1-5): DGGITQSPKYLFRKEGQNVTLSCEQNLNHDAMYWYRQDPGQGLRLIYYSQIVNDFQKGDIAEGYSVSREKKESFPLTVTSAQKNPTAFYLCASSTRDRGPGQPQHFGDGTRLSIL.

The genes are TRBV28 and TRBJ2-3; tentatively, D is TRBD2 (5 bases). Germline-derived CDR1 and CDR2 are MDHEN and SYDVKM. V lost 6 bases and J 1 base, leaving 14 bases between the germline ends. The CDR3 has 15 residues. The CDR3 nucleotides are TGTGCCAGCAGGAATAGCGTTACGGGCACAGATACGCAGTATTTT. This encodes CASRNSVTGTDTQYF.

The genes are TRBV28 and TRBJ2-2, with 10 bases aligning to TRBD2. Germline CDR1 reads MDHEN; CDR2 reads SYDVKM. There are 16 residues in the CDR3. Trimming cost V 7 bases and J 4 bases; bases outside gene matches: 9. Here the CDR3 DNA reads TGTGCCAGCACGCCTAGCGGGGGTCCGGTCACCGGGGAGCTGTTTTTT. It codes for CASTPSGGPVTGELFF.

The rearrangement joins TRBV27 to TRBJ1-2, with 7 nucleotides matching TRBD1. Germline V CDR1 and CDR2: MNHEY, SMNVEV (reference sequence). The CDR3 contains 15 residues. V was clipped by 5 bases and J by 2 bases; unmatched bases: 8. CDR3 protein: CASSAYRGVNYGYTF. Here the CDR3 DNA reads TGTGCCAGCAGTGCCTACAGGGGAGTCAACTATGGCTACACCTTC.

The rearrangement uses TRBV7-9 and TRBJ1-2; 8 nucleotides agree with TRBD1. Trimming at V came to 4 bases and at J to 3 bases, leaving 4 bases not matched to a gene. This CDR3 is 14 amino acids long. Germline V gene lookup returns CDR1 SEHNR and CDR2 FQNEAQ (reference sequence). In nucleotides, the CDR3 is TGTGCCAGCAGCTCATGGACAGGGCACTATGGCTACACCTTC. Protein: CASSSWTGHYGYTF. Variable domain in full (rest from reference TRBV7-9 and TRBJ1-2): DTGVSQNPRHKITKRGQNVTFRCDPISEHNRLYWYRQTLGQGPEFLTYFQNEAQLEKSRLLSDRFSAERPKGSFSTLEIQRTEQGDSAMYLCASSSWTGHYGYTFGSGTRLTVV.

This chain uses TRBV29-1 with TRBJ2-3; D is ambiguous. This CDR3 has 12 residues. Germline V gene sequence: CDR1 SQVTM, CDR2 ANQGSEA. The CDR3 reads CSTGQSTDTQYF. The CDR3 nucleotides read TGCAGTACGGGTCAATCCACAGATACGCAGTATTTT.

The rearrangement links TRBV7-7 to TRBJ1-5; 9 nucleotides agree with TRBD1. The J segment lost 6 bases and the V segment lost 4 bases, leaving 10 bases of the junction unmatched. Germline assignment: CDR1 SSHAT and CDR2 FNYEAQ (reference sequence). CDR3 length: 16 residues. The CDR3 nucleotides are TGTGCCAGCAGCTCCAGGGACAGGGAGGGGGGTCAGCCCCAGCATTTT. Translation: CASSSRDREGGQPQHF.

V usage is TRBV12-5 and J usage is TRBJ1-3; D uncertain. Trimming took off 1 base at V and 8 bases at J, with 12 bases between the two ends. Germline V gene lookup returns CDR1 LGHNT and CDR2 FRNRAP. The CDR3 contains 14 residues. CDR3: CASGLGDFKDTIYF. The CDR3 nucleotides are TGTGCTAGTGGTTTGGGCGACTTTAAGGACACCATATATTTT.